This TCR beta chain was profiled in a study of shared clonotypes between healthy human individuals. Study background: Donor composition was a couple of women and three men, aged 18 to 49. Notes on the study in general: Clonotype sharing among donors, it was expected, would be affected by sequencing depth.

This CDR3 region has 16 residues. The V and J ends lost 1 base and 5 bases respectively, with 17 bases between them. CDR1 and CDR2 (germline): SEHNR, FQNEAQ (reference sequence). Details on this clone: Its antigen is currently unknown.

TCRdb's table, derived via immunoSEQ multiplex PCR, lists solely in-frame clones and lacks some. The repertoire consists of about 2.1 million clones, with around 93% occurring once and the leading ten covering approximately 1.7%. It was CD45RO-negative cells, positively selected for CCR7, that made up naive CD8 cells, with terminally differentiated effector memory CD45RA+ cells excluded. Each of the donors was a healthy adult who was HIV-negative and had not had a recent acute infection or vaccination. Sequenced sample: naive CD8+ T cells from PBMCs. V usage is TRBV7-9 and J usage is TRBJ1-1; D is possibly TRBD1 (6 bases). This receptor was taken from a man between 18 and 29 years old in good health. Some clones in this sample may be carry-over from other donors' samples. CDR3 sequence: CASSLGKQGGWTEAFF. As DNA, the CDR3 is TGTGCCAGCAGCTTAGGGAAACAGGGAGGGTGGACTGAAGCTTTCTTT.